This is a list of T cell receptor beta chains from one sample in a study of spatial heterogeneity in lung cancer. MiXCR was run by TCRdb on the 5' RACE reads, yielding one entry per CDR3 protein. This sample has about 14,000 distinct CDR3 sequences, with more than 10% found just once. The starting material was PBMCs, obtained at surgery. These receptor sequences come from a female donor with early-stage non-small cell lung cancer. Both conserved end residues are part of each CDR3. The D gene is left open where the match is weak. The size field is filled for only some rows; it gives once, few, many or a size class.

abundance,v_gene,d_gene,j_gene,CDR3nt,CDR3aa
many,TRBV5-1,NA,TRBJ2-7,TGCGCCAGCAGCGAGGACTACGAGCAGTACTTC,CASSEDYEQYF
many,TRBV11-2,NA,TRBJ1-5,TGTGCCAGCAGCTTCGGCAGCAAAGGGAATCAGCCCCAGCATTTT,CASSFGSKGNQPQHF
many,TRBV5-6,NA,TRBJ1-1,TGTGCCAGCAGCGGACGGTTGGCTACTGAAGCTTTCTTT,CASSGRLATEAFF
many,TRBV3-1,NA,TRBJ2-5,TGTGCCAGCAGCCAAGCAAGACAAGTGGAGACCCAGTACTTC,CASSQARQVETQYF
many,TRBV20-1,NA,TRBJ2-5,TGCAGTGCTAGAGATGGGATTGACAGGGTCCGGGGGGAGACCCAGTACTTC,CSARDGIDRVRGETQYF
many,TRBV5-4,TRBD1,TRBJ2-7,TGTGCCAGCAGCTTGGCACAGGGGGCGAAGAAAGTAGCGTACTTC,CASSLAQGAKKVAYF
few,TRBV20-1,TRBD1,TRBJ1-2,TGCAGTGCTCGCCCGGGACAGGGCGTGCTAAGTAGTGGCTACACCTTC,CSARPGQGVLSSGYTF
NA,TRBV20-1,TRBD1,TRBJ1-1,TGCAGTGCTAGAGAGGCCGACAGGGCCACTGAAGCTTTCTTT,CSAREADRATEAFF
NA,TRBV3-1,TRBD1,TRBJ1-5,TGTGCCAGCAGCCAACAGGGGGCTCGTCAGCCCCAGCATTTT,CASSQQGARQPQHF
many,TRBV11-2,NA,TRBJ1-1,TGTGCCAGCAGCCCCTTAAGCCGGGGGGCCGGTGAAGCTTTCTTT,CASSPLSRGAGEAFF
few,TRBV2,NA,TRBJ2-5,TGTGCCAGCAGTGCAAGGACTACCCAAGAGACCCAGTACTTC,CASSARTTQETQYF
medium-sized,TRBV7-9,NA,TRBJ2-7,TGTGCCAGCAGCCCCGAGGGGTTTGCGGAGCAGTACTTC,CASSPEGFAEQYF
NA,TRBV30,NA,TRBJ2-7,TGTGCCTGGAGTACAAATAACAGGGAATATCGGTACTTC,CAWSTNNREYRYF
many,TRBV6-5,TRBD2,TRBJ2-7,TGTGCCAGCAGGGATGCGGGGGGTGGGACCTACGAGCAGTACTTC,CASRDAGGGTYEQYF
many,TRBV20-1,NA,TRBJ2-7,TGCAGTGCTCCCAAGGCGGGGTCCTACGAGCAGTACTTC,CSAPKAGSYEQYF
NA,TRBV27,NA,TRBJ1-1,TGTGCCAGCAGTTTAACCACGGGGCTGATCACTGAAGCTTTCTTT,CASSLTTGLITEAFF
NA,TRBV11-2,NA,TRBJ2-1,TGTGCCAGCAGCTTTAACCCGAACAATGAGCAGTTCTTC,CASSFNPNNEQFF
NA,TRBV21-1,NA,TRBJ2-3,TGTGCCAGCAGCGCCTCTACCCGATGGCTCCAAAACACAGATACGCAGTATTTT,CASSASTRWLQNTDTQYF
many,TRBV28,TRBD2,TRBJ2-3,TGTGCCACGGGGGGGGGCACAGATACGCAGTATTTT,CATGGGTDTQYF
few,TRBV30,NA,TRBJ1-1,TGTGCCTGGAGGGCCAGGGATACTGAAGCTTTCTTT,CAWRARDTEAFF
many,TRBV10-1,NA,TRBJ2-7,TGCGCCAGCAGTTACTGGAACTCCTACGAGCAGTACTTC,CASSYWNSYEQYF
many,TRBV11-2,TRBD1,TRBJ1-5,TGTGCCAGCAGCTCTACAGGGGGCAATCAGCCCCAGCATTTT,CASSSTGGNQPQHF
once,TRBV12-3/TRBV12-4,NA,TRBJ1-2,TGTGCCAGCACAGGACCGGGGGATGCTGGCTACACCTTC,CASTGPGDAGYTF
NA,TRBV19,TRBD2,TRBJ2-3,TGTGCCAGTAGTATCGGGACTAGCGTAGGAGATACGCAGTATTTT,CASSIGTSVGDTQYF
many,TRBV9,NA,TRBJ2-5,TGTGCCAGCAGCGACGGATTTCAAGAGACCCAGTACTTC,CASSDGFQETQYF
many,TRBV27,NA,TRBJ2-1,TGTGCCAGCAGCCTTGTCGGGGGGCCGGTGGATGAGCAGTTCTTC,CASSLVGGPVDEQFF
NA,TRBV7-2,NA,TRBJ2-3,TGTGCCAGCAGCAGGGGGGGGGCAAGCACAGATACGCAGTATTTT,CASSRGGASTDTQYF
many,TRBV3-1,TRBD1,TRBJ2-2,TGTGCCAGCAGCCAAGCAGGGGGCTTCACCGGGGAGCTGTTTTTT,CASSQAGGFTGELFF
NA,TRBV6-2/TRBV6-3,NA,TRBJ1-5,TGTGCCAGCAGTCCCACGGCCAATCAGCCCCAGCATTTT,CASSPTANQPQHF
many,TRBV7-7,TRBD2,TRBJ2-1,TGTGCTAGCAGCTCTACTAGCGGGGGGGAGACCGTATACAATGAGCAGTTCTTC,CASSSTSGGETVYNEQFF
few,TRBV2,NA,TRBJ2-3,TGTGCCAGCAAAGTCCAGGGATCCACAGATACGCAGTATTTT,CASKVQGSTDTQYF
NA,TRBV20-1,NA,TRBJ2-5,TGCAGTGCTAGAGAGGCAGGGCGGGAGACCCAGTACTTC,CSAREAGRETQYF
NA,TRBV2,NA,TRBJ2-2,TGTGCCAGCAGTGAAGGGACCAGTTACGCCGGGGAGCTGTTTTTT,CASSEGTSYAGELFF
many,TRBV28,NA,TRBJ2-7,TGTGCCAGCAAAGGTCAGATCTCCTACGAGCAGTACTTC,CASKGQISYEQYF
many,TRBV6-5,NA,TRBJ2-3,TGTGCCAGCAGGGCCGGCACAGATACGCAGTATTTT,CASRAGTDTQYF
many,TRBV7-9,NA,TRBJ2-1,TGTGCCAGCAGCCATAGGGACCACGGGGGTTCCTACAATGAGCAGTTCTTC,CASSHRDHGGSYNEQFF
many,TRBV7-9,TRBD1,TRBJ1-4,TGTGCCAGCAGCGGACAGGAGGAACTGTTTTTT,CASSGQEELFF